The present entry profiles one TCR beta chain with its context. Enrolled during active infection, Seattle patients were then followed longitudinally. This sample is part of a study of blood T cell repertoires in COVID-19. Original processing notes: By means of reference gene primer amplification, nucleated cell counts were estimated. Some clones are missing from TCRdb's copy, which holds only in-frame ones; the method was immunoSEQ multiplex PCR. The V and J calls and clone size were taken over from that table, and D and trimming were inferred from the DNA. The sample lists some 180,000 clones; around 81% were seen once. The CDR3 has 14 amino acids. The trim removed 7 bases at V and 3 bases at J, leaving 8 bases unmatched. Germline V CDR1 and CDR2: MNHEY, SMNVEV (reference sequence).

Material: peripheral blood. This chain links TRBV27 with TRBJ2-7; TRBD2 aligns across 8 bases. This receptor was obtained from a woman between 40 and 55 years old with COVID-19, enrolled during active disease. In DNA, the CDR3 is TGTGCCAGCATCGGGGGGGGCGACAACTACGAGCAGTACTTC. Translation: CASIGGGDNYEQYF.